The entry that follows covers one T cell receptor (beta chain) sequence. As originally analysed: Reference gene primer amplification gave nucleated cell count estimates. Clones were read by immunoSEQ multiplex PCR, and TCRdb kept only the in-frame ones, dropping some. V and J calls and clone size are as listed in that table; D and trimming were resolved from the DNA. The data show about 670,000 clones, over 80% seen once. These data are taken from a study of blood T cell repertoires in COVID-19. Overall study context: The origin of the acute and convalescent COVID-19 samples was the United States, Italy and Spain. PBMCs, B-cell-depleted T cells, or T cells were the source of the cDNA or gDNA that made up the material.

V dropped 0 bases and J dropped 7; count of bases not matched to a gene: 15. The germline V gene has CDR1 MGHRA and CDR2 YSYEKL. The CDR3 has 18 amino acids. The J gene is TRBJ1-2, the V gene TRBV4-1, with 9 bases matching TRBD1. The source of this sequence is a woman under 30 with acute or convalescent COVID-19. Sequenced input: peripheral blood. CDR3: CASSQEARRGTGFRGYTF. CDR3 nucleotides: TGCGCCAGCAGCCAAGAAGCCCGGAGGGGGACAGGGTTTCGTGGCTACACCTTC.